This entry lists 10 T cell receptor beta chains sequenced from one sample in a study of blood T cells in healthy people across ages. A J-beta primer mix and a sample-barcoded 5' primer were used in a second PCR of roughly 6 to 12 cycles. Via MiXCR, TCRdb re-called the 5' RACE reads, giving one row per CDR3 protein. The sample contains about 680,000 distinct CDR3 sequences, about half of which appear only once. The sequenced material came from blood. All receptors derive from a woman aged 60-75 years in good health.

The rearrangement uses TRBV6-6 and TRBJ2-2; 7 nucleotides align to TRBD1. CDR3 length: 14 amino acids. Germline CDR1 is MNHNY and CDR2 is SVGAGI (reference sequence). J gave up 6 bases and V 6 bases, and 7 bases lay outside the gene matches. CDR3: CASRLDRAAGELFF. The CDR3 coding sequence is TGTGCCAGCAGATTAGACAGGGCGGCCGGGGAGCTGTTTTTT.

The rearrangement links TRBV7-2 to TRBJ2-7; D unclear. V was pared by 4 bases and J by 2 bases, with 12 bases between. Germline assignment: CDR1 SGHTA and CDR2 FQGNSA. The length of the CDR3 is 14 residues. For the CDR3, the DNA is TGTGCCAGCAGCTCCTTAGTTCCCCCCTACGAGCAGTACTTC. The encoded protein is CASSSLVPPYEQYF.

The chain carries TRBV10-3 and TRBJ1-4; 7 bases are shared with TRBD1. Per the germline V gene, CDR1 is ENHRY and CDR2 is SYGVKD. Unmatched junction bases numbered 12, after V lost 6 bases and J lost 2 bases. The CDR3 is 17 residues long. The CDR3 DNA is TGTGCCATCAGCGACGGCAAGACAGGGAAGACTAATGAAAAACTGTTTTTT. This gives the protein CAISDGKTGKTNEKLFF.

The chain is built from TRBV7-2 and TRBJ1-2; no reliable D call. The V and J ends lost 5 bases and 4 bases respectively, with 11 bases between them. The germline V gene encodes CDR1 SGHTA and CDR2 FQGNSA. There are 13 residues in the CDR3. The CDR3 DNA sequence: TGTGCCAGCAGCCCCGGAGTTTCCTATGGCTACACCTTC. It codes for CASSPGVSYGYTF.

The V call is TRBV24-1, the J call TRBJ2-7, with a weak D call TRBD2 (5 bases). CDR1 and CDR2 (germline): KGHDR, SFDVKD. Trimming cost V 9 bases and J 5 bases, with 16 bases left between them. CDR3 length equals 13 residues. DNA for the CDR3: TGTGCCACCGCACCGAGCGAGGGCGACGAGCAGTACTTC. The encoded protein is CATAPSEGDEQYF.

Worth noting for this clonotype: A junction boundary mismatches the germline segment, possibly from a read error. The chain combines TRBV4-3 with TRBJ2-3, with a tentative D call TRBD2 (5 bases). The CDR3 runs to 14 residues. The germline V gene encodes CDR1 LGHNA and CDR2 YSLEER. CDR3 sequence (DNA): TGCGCCGGCAGCCAAGATGAGGGCGTAGATACGCAGTATTTT. This translates into CAGSQDEGVDTQYF.

The rearrangement links TRBV5-1 to TRBJ2-7; weak D call: TRBD1 (5 bases). Germline-derived CDR1 and CDR2 are SGHRS and YFSETQ. Trimming stripped 4 bases from V and 0 bases from J, with 11 bases between. CDR3 length: 14 amino acids. The CDR3 DNA reads as TGCGCCAGCAGCCTAAGACAGAACTCCTACGAGCAGTACTTC. This translates into CASSLRQNSYEQYF. Based on the CDR3 plus reference TRBV5-1 and TRBJ2-7, the full variable domain is KAGVTQTPRYLIKTRGQQVTLSCSPISGHRSVSWYQQTPGQGLQFLFEYFSETQRNKGNFPGRFSGRQFSNSRSEMNVSTLELGDSALYLCASSLRQNSYEQYFGPGTRLTVT.

This chain connects TRBV28 to TRBJ2-5; tentative D call: TRBD1 (6 bases). The CDR3 consists of 13 residues. Germline V gene data show CDR1 as MDHEN and CDR2 as SYDVKM. The V end lost 7 bases, the J end lost 6 bases, and 15 bases lay between the germline ends. The CDR3 spells CASKGGAVKTQYF. DNA of the CDR3: TGTGCCAGCAAAGGGGGAGCAGTGAAGACCCAGTACTTC.

Here the CDR3 reads CATRGPGGTNTEAFF. CDR3 nucleotide sequence: TGTGCCACCAGGGGACCAGGGGGGACGAACACTGAAGCTTTCTTT. The chain uses TRBV24-1 and TRBJ1-1; 7 nucleotides agree with TRBD1. Germline lookup yields CDR1 KGHDR and CDR2 SFDVKD. J gave up 1 base and V 7 bases, and 8 bases lay outside the gene matches. This CDR3 has 15 amino acids.

A note on this clonotype: Relative to the germline gene, one junction end is altered; a read error may explain this. The V gene is TRBV6-2 or TRBV6-3, the J gene TRBJ2-3; 12 nucleotides agree with TRBD1. The CDR3 is made up of 15 amino acids. Germline lookup yields CDR1 MNHEY and CDR2 SVGEGT. The CDR3 nucleotides read TGTGCCTGCAGCAACCGGGACAGGGGGCCAGATACGCAGTATTTT. As protein: CACSNRDRGPDTQYF.